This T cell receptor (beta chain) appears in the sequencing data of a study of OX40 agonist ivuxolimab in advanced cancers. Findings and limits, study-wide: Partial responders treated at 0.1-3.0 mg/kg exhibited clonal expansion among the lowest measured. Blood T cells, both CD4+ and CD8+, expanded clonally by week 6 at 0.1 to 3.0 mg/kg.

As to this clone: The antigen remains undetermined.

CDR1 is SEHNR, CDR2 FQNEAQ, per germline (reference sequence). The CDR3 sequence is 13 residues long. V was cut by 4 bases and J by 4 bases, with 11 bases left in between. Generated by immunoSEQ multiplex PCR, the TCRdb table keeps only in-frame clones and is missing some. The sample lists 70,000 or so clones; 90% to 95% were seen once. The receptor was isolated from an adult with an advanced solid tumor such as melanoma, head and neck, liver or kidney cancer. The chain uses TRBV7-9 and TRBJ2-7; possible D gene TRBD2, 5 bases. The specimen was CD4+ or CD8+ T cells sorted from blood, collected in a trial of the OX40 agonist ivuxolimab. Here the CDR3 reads CASSSGGRYEQYF. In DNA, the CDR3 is TGTGCCAGCAGCTCCGGTGGGAGATACGAGCAGTACTTC.